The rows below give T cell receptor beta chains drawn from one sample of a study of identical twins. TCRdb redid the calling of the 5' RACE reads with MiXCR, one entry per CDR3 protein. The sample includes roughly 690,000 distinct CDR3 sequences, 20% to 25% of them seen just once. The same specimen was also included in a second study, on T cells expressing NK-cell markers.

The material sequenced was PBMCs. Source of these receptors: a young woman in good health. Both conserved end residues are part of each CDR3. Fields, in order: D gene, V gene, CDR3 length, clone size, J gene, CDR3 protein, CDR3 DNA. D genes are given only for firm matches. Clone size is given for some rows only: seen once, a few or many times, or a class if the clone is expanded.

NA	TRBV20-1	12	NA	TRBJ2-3	CSAVGGTDTQYF	TGCAGTGCAGTTGGGGGCACAGATACGCAGTATTTT
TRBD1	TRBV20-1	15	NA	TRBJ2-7	CSAKTTQGASYEQYF	TGCAGTGCTAAGACAACACAGGGGGCTTCCTACGAGCAGTACTTC
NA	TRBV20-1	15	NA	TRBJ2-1	CSAAEGQGQNNEQFF	TGCAGTGCCGCCGAGGGTCAGGGTCAGAACAATGAGCAGTTCTTC
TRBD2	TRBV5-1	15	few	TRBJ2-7	CASSLLREGRHEQYF	TGCGCCAGCAGCTTGTTGCGGGAGGGCCGGCACGAGCAGTACTTC
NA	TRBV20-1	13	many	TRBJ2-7	CSARDPGNYEQYF	TGCAGTGCTAGAGATCCAGGCAACTACGAGCAGTACTTC
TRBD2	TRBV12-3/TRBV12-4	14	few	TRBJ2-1	CASSPGTSFNEQFF	TGTGCCAGCAGCCCCGGGACTAGTTTCAATGAGCAGTTCTTC
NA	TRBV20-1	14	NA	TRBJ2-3	CSARDYRGTDTQYF	TGCAGTGCTAGAGACTACAGGGGCACAGATACGCAGTATTTT
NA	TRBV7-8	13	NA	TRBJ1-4	CASSLEWAGELFF	TGTGCCAGCAGCTTAGAGTGGGCAGGGGAACTGTTTTTT
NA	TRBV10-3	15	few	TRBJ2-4	CATNNLGGAKNIQYF	TGTGCCACCAATAATCTGGGTGGGGCCAAAAACATTCAGTACTTC
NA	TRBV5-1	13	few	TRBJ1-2	CASSPSAESGYTF	TGCGCCAGCAGCCCCTCGGCGGAGTCCGGCTACACCTTC
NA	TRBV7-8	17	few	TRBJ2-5	CASSLPPGLQILETQYF	TGTGCCAGCAGCTTACCCCCCGGGCTCCAGATCCTAGAGACCCAGTACTTC